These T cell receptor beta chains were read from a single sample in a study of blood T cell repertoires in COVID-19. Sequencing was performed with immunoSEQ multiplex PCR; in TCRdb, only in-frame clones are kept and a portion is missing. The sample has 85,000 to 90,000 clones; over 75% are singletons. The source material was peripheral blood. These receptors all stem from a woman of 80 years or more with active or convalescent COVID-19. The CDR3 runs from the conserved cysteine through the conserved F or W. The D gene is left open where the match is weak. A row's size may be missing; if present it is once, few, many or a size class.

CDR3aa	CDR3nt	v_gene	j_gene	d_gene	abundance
CASSLEGAFGYTF	TGTGCCAGCAGCTTAGAGGGGGCGTTTGGCTACACCTTC	TRBV7-2	TRBJ1-2	TRBD1	NA
CSVVRQQVSTEAFF	TGCAGCGTTGTACGGCAGCAGGTTTCCACTGAAGCTTTCTTT	TRBV29-1	TRBJ1-1	NA	NA
CASSPSWLGAEQFF	TGTGCCAGCTCACCATCGTGGCTGGGGGCTGAGCAGTTCTTC	TRBV18	TRBJ2-1	NA	NA
CASSVDPTGLAESYNEQFF	TGTGCCAGCAGCGTAGATCCCACAGGACTAGCGGAGTCCTACAATGAGCAGTTCTTC	TRBV9	TRBJ2-1	TRBD2	NA
CSVGQGLFREQYF	TGCAGCGTTGGCCAGGGGTTATTTAGGGAGCAGTACTTC	TRBV29-1	TRBJ2-7	NA	NA
CASSYLAGASTDTQYF	TGTGCCAGCAGTTACCTAGCGGGGGCTAGCACAGATACGCAGTATTTT	TRBV6-5	TRBJ2-3	TRBD2	once
CASSQGMGTAPGGEQYF	TGCGCCAGCAGCCAGGGGATGGGGACAGCCCCAGGGGGCGAGCAGTACTTC	TRBV4-1	TRBJ2-7	TRBD1	NA
CASSATSGIADTQYF	TGTGCCAGCAGTGCAACTAGCGGGATCGCAGATACGCAGTATTTT	TRBV2	TRBJ2-3	TRBD2	NA
CASSQQQGDYQPQHF	TGTGCCAGCAGTCAACAACAGGGGGATTATCAGCCCCAGCATTTT	TRBV7-8	TRBJ1-5	TRBD1	once
CASSRGRGEDTQYF	TGTGCCAGCAGCCGGGGGAGGGGCGAGGATACGCAGTATTTT	TRBV9	TRBJ2-3	TRBD2	once
CAISGGGELINIQYF	TGTGCCATCAGTGGGGGGGGTGAATTAATAAACATTCAGTACTTC	TRBV10-3	TRBJ2-4	TRBD2	NA
CASRDSLYEQYF	TGTGCCAGCAGGGACTCTCTCTACGAGCAGTACTTC	TRBV7-9	TRBJ2-7	NA	NA
CASGEGRKGDEQFF	TGTGCCAGCGGGGAGGGAAGGAAGGGTGATGAGCAGTTCTTC	TRBV28	TRBJ2-1	TRBD2	NA
CASSVLAGGMRFF	TGTGCCAGCAGCGTACTAGCGGGAGGGATGCGGTTCTTC	TRBV7-3	TRBJ2-1	TRBD2	NA
CASSPTSGPYNEQFF	TGTGCCAGCAGCCCCACTAGCGGACCATACAATGAGCAGTTCTTC	TRBV5-8	TRBJ2-1	TRBD2	NA
CSVVLAGGVPDEQYF	TGCAGCGTTGTACTAGCGGGGGGGGTCCCTGACGAGCAGTACTTC	TRBV29-1	TRBJ2-7	TRBD2	NA
CASSSGTGGADGYTF	TGTGCCAGCAGTTCCGGGACAGGGGGCGCGGATGGCTACACCTTC	TRBV27	TRBJ1-2	TRBD1	NA
CASSYSGGTTRFF	TGTGCCAGCAGTTACTCCGGCGGGACGACACGGTTCTTC	TRBV6-2/TRBV6-3	TRBJ2-1	NA	NA
CASSYSQGSVNTEAFF	TGTGCCAGCAGTTACTCCCAGGGGTCCGTGAACACTGAAGCTTTCTTT	TRBV6-5	TRBJ1-1	NA	NA
CASSLTTRGPSSGNTIYF	TGTGCCAGCAGCCTTACAACCAGGGGCCCGAGCTCTGGAAACACCATATATTTT	TRBV7-8	TRBJ1-3	NA	NA
CAISSSGGLRIERDTQYF	TGTGCCATCAGTTCTAGCGGGGGGCTCCGAATCGAGCGGGATACGCAGTATTTT	TRBV10-3	TRBJ2-3	TRBD2	NA
CASSEEEGAKGNIQYF	TGTGCCAGCAGTGAAGAAGAGGGGGCGAAGGGGAACATTCAGTACTTC	TRBV2	TRBJ2-4	TRBD1	NA
CASSMSWSVGGPPGELFF	TGTGCCAGTAGTATGTCATGGTCGGTGGGGGGGCCTCCCGGGGAGCTGTTTTTT	TRBV19	TRBJ2-2	NA	NA
CASSPRPTSNQPQHF	TGTGCCAGCAGCCCCCGCCCGACAAGCAATCAGCCCCAGCATTTT	TRBV11-2	TRBJ1-5	NA	NA
CASRPLAKTLAKNIQYF	TGTGCAAGTCGCCCTTTAGCGAAAACCTTAGCCAAAAACATTCAGTACTTC	TRBV12-2	TRBJ2-4	NA	NA
CASSMGHYNQPQHF	TGTGCCAGTAGTATGGGCCATTACAATCAGCCCCAGCATTTT	TRBV19	TRBJ1-5	NA	NA
CASSYRTGAYTEAFF	TGTGCCAGCAGTTACAGGACAGGGGCCTACACTGAAGCTTTCTTT	TRBV6-5	TRBJ1-1	TRBD1	NA
CASSLFVGGQNAYEQYF	TGTGCCAGCAGTTTATTTGTAGGGGGACAAAATGCCTACGAGCAGTACTTC	TRBV28	TRBJ2-7	NA	NA
CSVEDRQGVYGYTF	TGCAGCGTTGAAGATCGACAGGGGGTCTATGGCTACACCTTC	TRBV29-1	TRBJ1-2	TRBD1	NA
CASSEDRRGDIQYF	TGTGCCAGCAGCGAAGACAGGCGCGGAGACATTCAGTACTTC	TRBV2	TRBJ2-4	NA	NA
CASRAGTGATNEKLFF	TGTGCCAGCAGAGCGGGGACAGGTGCAACTAATGAAAAACTGTTTTTT	TRBV2	TRBJ1-4	TRBD1	NA
CASSALASNTGELFF	TGTGCCAGCAGTGCCCTAGCCTCGAACACCGGGGAGCTGTTTTTT	TRBV6-4	TRBJ2-2	NA	NA
CASSLLLAAGGETQYF	TGTGCCAGCAGCTTACTACTAGCAGCTGGGGGGGAGACCCAGTACTTC	TRBV7-9	TRBJ2-5	NA	NA